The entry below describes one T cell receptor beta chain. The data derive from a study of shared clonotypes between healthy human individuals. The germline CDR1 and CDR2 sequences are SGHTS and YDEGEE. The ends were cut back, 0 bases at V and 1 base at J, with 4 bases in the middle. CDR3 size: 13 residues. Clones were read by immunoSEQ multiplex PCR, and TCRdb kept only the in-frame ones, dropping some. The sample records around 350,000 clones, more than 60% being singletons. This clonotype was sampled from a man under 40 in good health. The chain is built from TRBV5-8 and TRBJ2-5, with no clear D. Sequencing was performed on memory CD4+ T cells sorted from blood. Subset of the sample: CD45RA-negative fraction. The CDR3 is CASSLGAQETQYF. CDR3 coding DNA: TGTGCCAGCAGCTTGGGGGCCCAAGAGACCCAGTACTTC.